The 7 T cell receptor beta chains in this list originate from one sample, sequenced in a study of Graves' ophthalmopathy and Graves' hyperthyroidism (dated by TCRdb to 2017 to 2018). The listed sequencing device is Illumina HiSeq 2000. TCR beta CDR3 regions were amplified from RNA transcripts for repertoire sequencing. The first round of RT-PCR was done with HTBI primers and the Qiagen OneStep RT-PCR kit, and was followed by a second round of multiplex PCR, then size selection and purification. Using fastp trimming at Q25 and MiXCR clonotype assembly, TCRdb reanalyzed the public sequencing data and kept in-frame beta chains. Every entry covers one CDR3 protein and lists the most common genes and DNA from its rows. A total of roughly 1.1 million distinct CDR3 sequences appear in this sample, 35% to 40% of them only once. Around 10% of the sample is taken by the ten largest. Sequencing was done on a sample of peripheral blood or thyroid tissue (not recorded which). These receptors were obtained from an adult man with Graves' hyperthyroidism.

J is TRBJ1-2 and V is TRBV2, with a tentative D call TRBD1 (5 bases). V lost 2 bases, J lost 7 bases, and 11 bases lay in between. There are 13 residues in the CDR3. Germline V gene lookup returns CDR1 SNHLY and CDR2 FYNNEI. The CDR3 coding sequence is TGTGCCAGCAGTGAACGGCGGGGGTTTGGCTACACCTTC. This encodes CASSERRGFGYTF.

With respect to this clonotype: This may stem from a read error, because a much larger clone lies one nucleotide away. The chain combines TRBV9 with TRBJ2-7; the D gene is possibly TRBD2 (5 bases). Germline V gene data show CDR1 as SGDLS and CDR2 as YYNGEE. CDR3 length equals 13 residues. V was clipped by 0 bases and J by 9 bases, with 13 bases between them. The CDR3 region is CASSVGLGGGQYF. CDR3 nucleotide sequence: TGTGCCAGCAGCGTAGGTCTAGGAGGCGGGCAGTACTTC.

The table lists this clonotype with a few counts. The chain carries TRBV6-5 and TRBJ2-7; TRBD2 aligns across 9 bases. CDR1 and CDR2 (germline): MNHEY, SVGAGI. V was pared by 2 bases and J by 2 bases, with 1 base of the junction left unmatched. CDR3 length equals 14 residues. CDR3 sequence: CASSYGGGAYEQYF. Written as DNA, the CDR3 is TGTGCCAGCAGTTACGGCGGGGGGGCCTACGAGCAGTACTTC.

The rearrangement joins TRBV7-2 to TRBJ1-1; 8 positions match TRBD1. CDR3 size: 16 residues. Germline CDR1 and CDR2: SGHTA and FQGNSA. V was clipped by 5 bases and J by 0 bases; unmatched bases: 8. The CDR3 DNA is TGTGCCAGCAGCCCGGGACAGGTACGAATGAACACTGAAGCTTTCTTT. The encoded protein is CASSPGQVRMNTEAFF.

The chain employs TRBV7-8 and TRBJ2-6; D unclear. CDR1 and CDR2 (germline): SGHVS, FQNEAQ. The length of the CDR3 is 8 residues. V gave up 5 bases and J gave up 17 bases, with 4 bases separating them. The CDR3 nucleotides read TGTGCCAGCAGCACCATGACTTTC. This translates into CASSTMTF.

At least ten counts were recorded for this clonotype. The chain combines TRBV12-3 or TRBV12-4 with TRBJ2-5; the match to TRBD2 covers 10 bases. The length of the CDR3 is 16 residues. After removal of 5 bases from V and 4 bases from J, the junction contained 10 bases not matched to a gene. This CDR3 reads CASSPGSGGARETQYF. Written as DNA, the CDR3 is TGTGCCAGCAGTCCGGGGAGCGGGGGGGCTCGAGAGACCCAGTACTTC.

This chain connects TRBV6-1 to TRBJ1-5; a weak D match, TRBD1 (5 bases). This CDR3 spans 15 amino acids. The germline CDR1 and CDR2 sequences are MNHNS and SASEGT. V gave up 6 bases and J gave up 2 bases, with 14 bases separating them. CDR3 sequence (DNA): TGTGCCAGCAGGATGGGGGATTGGGGCAATCAGCCCCAGCATTTT. Protein: CASRMGDWGNQPQHF.